Sequencing of this T cell receptor beta chain was carried out in a study of T cell responses to AZD1222 COVID-19 vaccine. Across the study: Pooled together were second doses at about 4 or about 12 weeks.

Here immunoSEQ multiplex PCR was the method, and the copy in TCRdb shows in-frame clones only, minus some. The sample has fewer than 150,000 clones; approximately 89% are singletons. Trimming left V 3 bases short and J 1 base short, with 9 bases between. The CDR3 length is 13 residues. Germline V gene sequence: CDR1 SQVTM, CDR2 ANQGSEA. In the case of this clone: As yet, its antigen is unknown.

General study results and limits: Scientists sampled the repertoires only once the peak T cell response had passed.

This TCR came from an adult in good health. The sequencing used peripheral blood, collected on day 0 of AZD1222 vaccination. The V and J genes are TRBV29-1 and TRBJ1-1, with D perhaps matching TRBD1 (6 bases). Here the CDR3 reads CSVEGAGNTEAFF. Written as DNA, the CDR3 is TGCAGCGTTGAGGGGGCCGGGAACACTGAAGCTTTCTTT.